The 3 T cell receptor beta chains in this list originate from one sample, sequenced in a study of blood T cell repertoires in COVID-19. Sequencing was performed with immunoSEQ multiplex PCR; in TCRdb, only in-frame clones are kept and a portion is missing. The sample includes some 74,000 clones, approximately 80% of them seen just once. The sample taken for sequencing was peripheral blood. The origin of the receptors is a human donor in a cohort sampled during active COVID-19.

This chain connects TRBV19 to TRBJ1-4, with D maybe TRBD1 (6 bases). The ends were cut back, 9 bases at V and 0 bases at J, with 11 bases in the middle. The germline gives CDR1 LNHDA, CDR2 SQIVND (reference sequence). This CDR3 region has 14 residues. As DNA, the CDR3 is TGTGCCAGCGGGGACATCTCAACTAATGAAAAACTGTTTTTT. This codes for CASGDISTNEKLFF.

The V gene is TRBV11-3, the J gene TRBJ1-2, with TRBD1 as a possible D gene (6 bases). From germline, CDR1 is SGHNT and CDR2 YENEEA. The CDR3 sequence is 13 residues long. V lost 5 bases to trimming and J lost 4 bases, with 11 bases between them. The CDR3 loop is CASSEGTRYGYTF. The CDR3 coding sequence is TGTGCCAGCAGCGAAGGGACACGCTATGGCTACACCTTC.

This clone was observed a few times. The chain is built from TRBV3-1 (or the pseudogene TRBV3-2) and TRBJ1-1, with 8 bases lining up with TRBD1. This CDR3 is 14 amino acids long. V dropped 4 bases and J dropped 4; count of bases not matched to a gene: 5. Germline-derived CDR1 and CDR2 are LGHDT and YNNKEL (reference sequence). The CDR3 sequence is CASSRNRGVTEAFF. The CDR3 DNA reads as TGTGCCAGCAGCCGGAACAGGGGGGTCACTGAAGCTTTCTTT.